The TCR beta chain under discussion was sequenced for a study of T cell changes during pregnancy in multiple sclerosis. Produced via immunoSEQ multiplex PCR; TCRdb's table is partial and in-frame only. The sample lists 40,000 to 45,000 clones, 75% to 95% occurring once. From germline, CDR1 is MDHEN and CDR2 SYDVKM. V lost 5 bases to trimming and J lost 7 bases, with 12 bases between them. The CDR3 totals 12 residues. The chain uses TRBV28 and TRBJ2-7; D possibly corresponds to TRBD2 (5 bases). The sequence came from a female donor with multiple sclerosis, enrolled in a pregnancy study. Here the sequenced sample was CD4+ T cells from peripheral blood mononuclear cells, taken before pregnancy. DNA of the CDR3: TGTGCCAGCAGTCTGGCGGGTTGGGAGCAGTACTTC. This gives the protein CASSLAGWEQYF.